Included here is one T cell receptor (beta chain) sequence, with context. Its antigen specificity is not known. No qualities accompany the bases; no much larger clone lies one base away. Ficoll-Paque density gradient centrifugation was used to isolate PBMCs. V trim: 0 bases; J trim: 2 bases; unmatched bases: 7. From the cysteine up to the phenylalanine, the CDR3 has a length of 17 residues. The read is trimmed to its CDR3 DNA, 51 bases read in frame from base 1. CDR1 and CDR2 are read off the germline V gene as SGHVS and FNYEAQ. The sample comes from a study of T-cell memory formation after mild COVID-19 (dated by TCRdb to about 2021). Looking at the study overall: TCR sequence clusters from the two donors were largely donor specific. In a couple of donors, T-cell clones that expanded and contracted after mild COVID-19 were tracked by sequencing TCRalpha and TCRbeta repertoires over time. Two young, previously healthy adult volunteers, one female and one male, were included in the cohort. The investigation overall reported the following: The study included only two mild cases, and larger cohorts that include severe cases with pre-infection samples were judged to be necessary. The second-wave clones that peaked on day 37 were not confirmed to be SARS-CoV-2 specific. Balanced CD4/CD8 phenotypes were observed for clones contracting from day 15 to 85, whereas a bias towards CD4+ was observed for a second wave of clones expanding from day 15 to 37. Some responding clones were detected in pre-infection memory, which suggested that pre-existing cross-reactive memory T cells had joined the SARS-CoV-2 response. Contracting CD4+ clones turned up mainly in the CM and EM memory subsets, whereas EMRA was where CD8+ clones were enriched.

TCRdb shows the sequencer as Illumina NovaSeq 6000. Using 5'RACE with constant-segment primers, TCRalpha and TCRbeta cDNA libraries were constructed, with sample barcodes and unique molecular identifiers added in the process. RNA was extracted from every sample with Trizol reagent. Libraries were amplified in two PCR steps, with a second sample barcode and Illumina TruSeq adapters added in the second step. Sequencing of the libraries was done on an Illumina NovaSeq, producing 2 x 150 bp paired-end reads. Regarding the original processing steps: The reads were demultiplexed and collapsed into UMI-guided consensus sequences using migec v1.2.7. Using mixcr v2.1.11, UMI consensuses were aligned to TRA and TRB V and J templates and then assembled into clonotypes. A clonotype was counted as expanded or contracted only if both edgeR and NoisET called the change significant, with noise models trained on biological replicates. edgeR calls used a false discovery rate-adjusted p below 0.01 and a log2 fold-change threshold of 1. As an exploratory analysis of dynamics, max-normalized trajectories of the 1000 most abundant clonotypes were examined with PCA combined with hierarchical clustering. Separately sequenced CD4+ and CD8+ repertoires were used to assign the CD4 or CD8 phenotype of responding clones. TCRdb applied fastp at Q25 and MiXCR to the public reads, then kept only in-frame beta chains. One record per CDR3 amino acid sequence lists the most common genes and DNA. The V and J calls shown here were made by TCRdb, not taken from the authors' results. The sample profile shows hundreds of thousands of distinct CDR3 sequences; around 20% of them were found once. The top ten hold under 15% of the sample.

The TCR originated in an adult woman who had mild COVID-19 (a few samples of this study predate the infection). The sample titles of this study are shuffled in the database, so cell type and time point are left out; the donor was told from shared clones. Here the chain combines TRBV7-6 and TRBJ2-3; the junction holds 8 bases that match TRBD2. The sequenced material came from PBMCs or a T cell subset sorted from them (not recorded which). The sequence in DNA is TGTGCCAGCAGCTTAGCGCCCAGCGGGGGACCCACAGATACGCAGTATTTT. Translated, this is CASSLAPSGGPTDTQYF.